One sample yielded the 15 T cell receptor beta chains listed below, sequenced in a study of PD-L1 blockade in urothelial cancer (TCRdb year 2017). Libraries came from the immunoSEQ multiplex PCR assay. TCRdb took over this immuneACCESS table, retaining in-frame rearrangements with V and J assigned. Such tables are incomplete; in checked studies, under half of the missing clones stem from an unresolved V gene, and the remainder is unexplained. This sample comprises some 30,000 clones, around 86% of them detected only once. The top ten hold around 1.9% of the sample. The sample here was PBMCs, taken around atezolizumab (anti-PD-L1) treatment. These receptors came from a man between 45 and 60 years old with urothelial cancer.

The chain carries TRBV21-1 and TRBJ2-2; the D segment call TRBD2 is taken from the table without a DNA check. TRBV21-1 has pseudogene status. The CDR3 consists of 17 residues. In DNA form, the CDR3 reads TGTGCCAGCACCCTACGGGGGCTAGCGGGAGTCCCCCGGGAGCTGTTTTTT. Protein: CASTLRGLAGVPRELFF.

The gene calls are TRBV6-4 and TRBJ2-7; 15 bases match TRBD2. CDR1 and CDR2 (germline): MRHNA, SNTAGT. The CDR3 is 17 amino acids. V lost 2 bases, J lost 7 bases, and 9 bases stayed unmatched. The CDR3 DNA reads as TGTGCCAGCAGTGACCCCGGACTAGCGGGAGGGCCGGGAGAGCAGTACTTC. Translated: CASSDPGLAGGPGEQYF.

The gene calls are TRBV2 and TRBJ2-7; D perhaps matches TRBD2 (8 bases). Per the germline V gene, CDR1 is SNHLY and CDR2 is FYNNEI. The V gene lost 6 bases and the J gene lost 6 bases, with 18 bases spanning the gap. This CDR3 has 14 amino acids. The CDR3 spells CASRAGTAGAEQYF. The CDR3 bases are TGTGCCAGCAGAGCCGGGACAGCGGGGGCCGAGCAGTACTTC.

The CDR3 DNA is TGTGCCAGCAGCGACCCGACTAGCGGGGATACCAAAAACATTCAGTACTTC. Translated: CASSDPTSGDTKNIQYF. The rearrangement links TRBV9 to TRBJ2-4; 11 positions match TRBD2. Germline V gene sequence: CDR1 SGDLS, CDR2 YYNGEE. With V trimmed by 3 bases and J by 2 bases, 7 bases remained unmatched. The CDR3 has 17 amino acids.

In this sample, this clone turned up once. The CDR3 protein is CASSISGIAGPLEQYF. The DNA of the CDR3 is TGTGCCAGTAGTATATCGGGAATAGCGGGGCCTCTCGAGCAGTACTTC. The chain combines TRBV19 with TRBJ2-7, with TRBD2 matching over 8 bases. Trimming at V came to 2 bases and at J to 6 bases, leaving 12 bases not matched to a gene. Germline V gives CDR1 LNHDA, CDR2 SQIVND (reference sequence). The CDR3 is 16 amino acids.

This clone was detected only once. The rearrangement uses TRBV29-1 and TRBJ2-3, with D tentatively TRBD1 (5 bases). The CDR3 is 14 residues long. V dropped 8 bases and J dropped 5 bases, with 20 bases sitting between them. The germline V gene encodes CDR1 SQVTM and CDR2 ANQGSEA. The CDR3 protein is CSQSTGRARDTQYF. The CDR3 bases are TGCAGCCAGTCGACGGGCAGGGCAAGAGATACGCAGTATTTT.

This clone was observed a few times. The chain carries TRBV28 and TRBJ1-4, with a weak D call TRBD1 (5 bases). Germline lookup yields CDR1 MDHEN and CDR2 SYDVKM. The CDR3 spans 15 residues. V was cut by 5 bases and J by 5 bases, with 15 bases left in between. The CDR3 loop reads CASSPSARENEKLFF. DNA for the CDR3: TGTGCCAGCAGTCCCTCGGCCAGGGAAAATGAAAAACTGTTTTTT.

CDR3 sequence: CASSVEGTGPSRGYTF. The CDR3 DNA sequence: TGTGCCAGCAGCGTAGAAGGGACAGGGCCAAGTAGAGGCTACACCTTC. The chain employs TRBV9 and TRBJ1-2; 9 bases fit TRBD1. The CDR3 loop spans 16 amino acids. CDR1 SGDLS and CDR2 YYNGEE come from the germline V gene. Trimming took 0 bases from V and 8 from J; bases not matched to a gene: 11. Together with reference TRBV9 and TRBJ1-2, the CDR3 gives the full variable domain: DSGVTQTPKHLITATGQRVTLRCSPRSGDLSVYWYQQSLDQGLQFLIQYYNGEERAKGNILERFSAQQFPDLHSELNLSSLELGDSALYFCASSVEGTGPSRGYTFGSGTRLTVV.

The rearrangement joins TRBV29-1 to TRBJ2-1; 10 bases line up with TRBD2. There are 15 residues in the CDR3. Germline assignment: CDR1 SQVTM and CDR2 ANQGSEA. The junction had 4 bases not matched to a gene; V was cut back by 4 bases and J by 1 base. The CDR3 region is CSVVISGRSYNEQFF. The CDR3 DNA follows: TGCAGCGTTGTGATTAGCGGGAGGTCCTACAATGAGCAGTTCTTC.

V gene TRBV5-6 combines with J gene TRBJ2-5, with 9 bases matching TRBD1. Germline CDR1 reads SGHDT; CDR2 reads YYEEEE. Trimming took 4 bases from V and 5 from J; bases not matched to a gene: 6. The CDR3 covers 14 residues. DNA for the CDR3: TGTGCCAGCAGCAAACAGGGGGCGAGGGAGACCCAGTACTTC. The encoded protein is CASSKQGARETQYF.

Turning to this clone: Other DNA sequences in the sample encode the same CDR3. The chain joins TRBV12-5 to TRBJ1-5; D is possibly TRBD1 (6 bases). Germline V gene sequence: CDR1 LGHNT, CDR2 FRNRAP. This CDR3 has 16 amino acids. V was cut by 5 bases and J by 4 bases, with 18 bases left in between. The CDR3 DNA reads as TGTGCTAGTGGTCCCCAATCCTTCACAGGGAATCAGCCCCAGCATTTT. This translates into CASGPQSFTGNQPQHF.

J is TRBJ2-7 and V is TRBV6-6; TRBD1 aligns across 7 bases. Per the germline V gene, CDR1 is MNHNY and CDR2 is SVGAGI (reference sequence). After removal of 6 bases from V and 6 bases from J, the junction contained 8 bases not matched to a gene. The length of the CDR3 is 13 residues. The CDR3 nucleotides read TGTGCCAGCAGGCGAGAGGGGGCTCTCGAGCAGTACTTC. It is translated as CASRREGALEQYF.

The gene calls are TRBV7-3 and TRBJ2-1; 7 bases match TRBD2. The germline V gene encodes CDR1 SGHTA and CDR2 FQGTGA. Trimming took 5 bases from V and 6 from J; bases not matched to a gene: 10. This CDR3 comprises 15 residues. For the CDR3, the DNA is TGTGCCAGCAGCCCTATTGGGGGGGTACGCAATGAGCAGTTCTTC. Translated: CASSPIGGVRNEQFF.

This sequence joins TRBV5-1 and TRBJ2-7; 9 nucleotides agree with TRBD1. Germline lookup yields CDR1 SGHRS and CDR2 YFSETQ. The CDR3 has 15 residues. The trim removed 4 bases at V and 3 bases at J, leaving 8 bases unmatched. CDR3 loop: CASSTGQGGGYEQYF. CDR3 bases: TGCGCCAGCAGCACGGGACAGGGAGGGGGCTACGAGCAGTACTTC.

This chain connects TRBV5-1 to TRBJ1-5; tentatively, D is TRBD1 (6 bases). CDR1 is SGHRS, CDR2 YFSETQ, per germline. V was shortened by 4 bases and J by 3 bases, with 14 bases between the two germline ends. This CDR3 spans 15 amino acids. Here the CDR3 reads CASSPSTGLNQPQHF. The CDR3 DNA is TGCGCCAGCAGCCCCTCTACAGGGCTCAATCAGCCCCAGCATTTT.